This T cell receptor (beta chain) was recovered during a study of T cell clonality in common variable immunodeficiency. This CDR3 is 15 amino acids long. Trimming took 1 base from V and 5 from J; bases not matched to a gene: 4. The V gene's germline CDR1 is SGHNT and CDR2 YYREEE (reference sequence). This clone showed up many times. The read comes to an end 3 residues before the CDR3 does, leaving the germline J gene to fill in the end. This table comes from immunoSEQ multiplex PCR, and its TCRdb copy is limited to in-frame clones, with some not included. Altogether around 57,000 clones were found in the sample, and no singletons occur.

This chain joins TRBV5-4 and TRBJ2-2; TRBD1 matches at 8 bases. The sequenced sample consisted of peripheral blood mononuclear cells. The source is a person aged 18 to 75 in good health. Partial CDR3 DNA: TGTGCCAGCAGCTTGACAGGGGGAAAGACCGGGGAG. Translated: CASSLTGGKTGE. Given in full, the CDR3 is CASSLTGGKTGELFF.